This entry describes one T cell receptor (beta chain). Its antigen is not identified. The data stem from a study of T-cell memory formation after mild COVID-19. Study-wide results and caveats: Later expanders leaned CD4+, whereas clones that contracted between day 15 and 85 were balanced CD4/CD8.

TCRdb re-called the 5' RACE reads with MiXCR, one entry per CDR3 protein. The sample records more than 450,000 distinct CDR3 sequences, over 15% being singletons. Germline CDR1 KGHSH, CDR2 LQKENI. V was cut by 4 bases and J by 9 bases, with 10 bases left in between. The CDR3 consists of 12 residues. This chain uses TRBV18 with TRBJ2-1; D unclear. The receptor comes from an adult woman who had mild COVID-19 (a few samples of this study predate the infection). Cell type and time point are not known. Input material: PBMCs or a T cell subset sorted from them (not recorded which). The CDR3: CASSLRTAEQFF. In nucleotides, the CDR3 is TGTGCCAGCTCACTAAGGACGGCTGAGCAGTTCTTC. Complete variable domain (other parts from reference TRBV18 and TRBJ2-1): NAGVMQNPRHLVRRRGQEARLRCSPMKGHSHVYWYRQLPEEGLKFMVYLQKENIIDESGMPKERFSAEFPKEGPSILRIQQVVRGDSAAYFCASSLRTAEQFFGPGTRLTVL.